This TCR beta chain is drawn from a study of graft-versus-host responses after intestinal transplantation. V was trimmed by 4 bases and J by 7 bases, leaving 16 bases between them. There are 14 residues in the CDR3. The germline gives CDR1 SQVTM, CDR2 ANQGSEA. The method was immunoSEQ multiplex PCR; TCRdb's version includes in-frame clones alone and lacks a portion of them. The table lists over 100,000 clones, roughly nine tenths of them singletons. This clone appeared a single time. Its antigen remains unknown. This receptor was obtained from a human donor who was the organ donor for an intestinal transplant. The rearrangement links TRBV29-1 to TRBJ2-2; D might be TRBD2 (6 bases). Sample: unstimulated CD4+ T cells sorted from spleen or lymph node cells, taken before transplant. CDR3 loop: CSVARDSNVGELFF. In DNA form, the CDR3 reads TGCAGCGTTGCCAGGGACTCCAATGTCGGGGAGCTGTTTTTT.